The rows below give T cell receptor beta chains drawn from one sample of a study of identical twins. TCRdb recomputed calls from the 5' RACE reads with MiXCR, one row per CDR3 protein. The table includes about 810,000 distinct CDR3 sequences, 9% to 15% detected once. Another study also made use of these data, one on yellow fever vaccine responses in identical twins.

The specimen was PBMCs. The receptors originated from a woman aged 18-29 years in good health. CDR3s include the opening cysteine and the closing phenylalanine or tryptophan. Fields, in order: CDR3 protein, CDR3 DNA, J gene, clone size, D gene, V gene. A D gene is named only where the DNA matches it firmly. Size tells how often a clone was seen (once, few, many) or the class of an expanded clone, and some rows leave it out.

CASSWGGPGLAVSSYEQYF,TGTGCCAGCAGTTGGGGAGGCCCGGGACTAGCCGTGAGCTCCTACGAGCAGTACTTC,TRBJ2-7,.,TRBD2,TRBV12-3/TRBV12-4
CASSLDRHQQYF,TGTGCCAGCAGCCTCGACAGACACCAGCAGTACTTC,TRBJ2-7,few,.,TRBV7-9
CASSPPSLAGRGLVEQYF,TGTGCCAGCTCACCACCCTCGCTAGCGGGAAGGGGATTGGTGGAGCAGTACTTC,TRBJ2-7,few,TRBD2,TRBV18
CASSHNENTGELFF,TGTGCCAGCAGTCACAACGAGAACACCGGGGAGCTGTTTTTT,TRBJ2-2,few,.,TRBV6-4
CASSQRLAKNIQYF,TGTGCCAGCAGCCAAAGGCTCGCCAAAAACATTCAGTACTTC,TRBJ2-4,many,.,TRBV3-1
CASSLEGQQETQYF,TGTGCCAGCAGCTTAGAGGGACAGCAAGAGACCCAGTACTTC,TRBJ2-5,many,TRBD1,TRBV11-2
CASSRDWGLSQPQHF,TGTGCCAGCAGTCGAGATTGGGGGCTAAGTCAGCCCCAGCATTTT,TRBJ1-5,.,.,TRBV12-3/TRBV12-4
CATSDLPSRSTDTQYF,TGTGCCACCAGTGATTTGCCTAGCCGAAGCACAGATACGCAGTATTTT,TRBJ2-3,many,.,TRBV24-1
CASSGQGVNSPLHF,TGTGCCAGCAGTGGCCAAGGGGTGAATTCACCCCTCCACTTT,TRBJ1-6,.,.,TRBV2
CASSELGSGTEAFF,TGTGCCAGCAGTGAACTCGGTAGCGGCACTGAAGCTTTCTTT,TRBJ1-1,many,.,TRBV2
CASSWSGRNEQFF,TGTGCCAGCAGTTGGAGCGGGAGGAATGAGCAGTTCTTC,TRBJ2-1,.,TRBD2,TRBV12-3/TRBV12-4
CASSLVGGAGQPQHF,TGTGCCAGCAGCTTAGTGGGGGGCGCGGGGCAGCCCCAGCATTTT,TRBJ1-5,.,.,TRBV7-2
CASSQNPGTRRLFF,TGTGCCAGCAGTCAAAACCCCGGGACAAGAAGGCTGTTTTTT,TRBJ2-2,.,.,TRBV28
CASRWQGANTEAFF,TGTGCCAGCAGGTGGCAGGGGGCGAACACTGAAGCTTTCTTT,TRBJ1-1,.,TRBD1,TRBV27
CASTWDTLNQPQHF,TGTGCCAGCACCTGGGACACTCTCAATCAGCCCCAGCATTTT,TRBJ1-5,.,.,TRBV12-3/TRBV12-4
CASTRTSGGNEQFF,TGTGCCAGCACCAGGACTAGCGGGGGCAATGAGCAGTTCTTC,TRBJ2-1,many,TRBD2,TRBV12-3/TRBV12-4
CASSQDVGQGANIQYF,TGTGCCAGCAGCCAAGACGTAGGACAGGGGGCAAACATTCAGTACTTC,TRBJ2-4,.,TRBD1,TRBV4-2
CASSFLPSTDTQYF,TGTGCCAGCAGTTTTTTACCCAGCACAGATACGCAGTATTTT,TRBJ2-3,few,.,TRBV27
CSARFGNYGYTF,TGCAGTGCTAGATTTGGAAACTATGGCTACACCTTC,TRBJ1-2,few,.,TRBV20-1
CASSSLKFALAGGGNEQFF,TGCGCCAGCAGCTCCCTGAAATTTGCGCTAGCGGGAGGGGGCAATGAGCAGTTCTTC,TRBJ2-1,.,TRBD2,TRBV5-1
CASSSTPRTGEKLFF,TGTGCCAGCAGTTCAACTCCCCGGACAGGTGAAAAACTGTTTTTT,TRBJ1-4,few,TRBD1,TRBV12-3/TRBV12-4
CSVWTPREAFF,TGCAGTGTATGGACGCCCAGGGAAGCTTTCTTT,TRBJ1-1,few,.,TRBV20-1
CASSLSAGPYEQYF,TGTGCCAGCAGCTTATCGGCGGGACCCTACGAGCAGTACTTC,TRBJ2-7,few,.,TRBV7-3
CASSLGEIYNEQFF,TGCGCCAGCAGCCTGGGCGAGATATACAATGAGCAGTTCTTC,TRBJ2-1,.,.,TRBV5-1
CASSTRDGVKWDRWGLFF,TGTGCCAGCAGTACCCGTGACGGAGTCAAATGGGACCGGTGGGGACTGTTTTTT,TRBJ1-4,few,.,TRBV6-1
CASSNGGQYNEQFF,TGCGCCAGCAGCAACGGGGGGCAGTACAATGAGCAGTTCTTC,TRBJ2-1,few,.,TRBV5-1
CATSKSGQSNQPQHF,TGTGCCACCAGCAAAAGCGGACAGAGCAATCAGCCCCAGCATTTT,TRBJ1-5,.,.,TRBV15
CASSRGGRGSAFF,TGTGCCAGCAGCCGGGGGGGCAGGGGATCGGCTTTCTTT,TRBJ1-1,few,.,TRBV28
CASSRTGTEPYNEQFF,TGCGCCAGCAGCCGAACCGGGACAGAGCCATACAATGAGCAGTTCTTC,TRBJ2-1,few,TRBD1,TRBV5-1
CAVGAGANVLTF,TGTGCTGTAGGGGCTGGGGCCAACGTCCTGACTTTC,TRBJ2-6,few,.,TRBV6-5
CATSRDQGFYNEQFF,TGTGCCACCAGCAGAGATCAGGGATTCTACAATGAGCAGTTCTTC,TRBJ2-1,.,.,TRBV15
CASSWGQSVEQFF,TGCGCCAGCAGCTGGGGACAGTCAGTTGAGCAGTTCTTC,TRBJ2-1,many,TRBD1,TRBV5-1
CASILAGALSYNEQFF,TGTGCCAGCATCCTAGCGGGAGCCCTCTCCTACAATGAGCAGTTCTTC,TRBJ2-1,few,TRBD2,TRBV5-5
CASSRPGGSWQYF,TGTGCCAGCAGCCGCCCTGGCGGGAGTTGGCAGTACTTC,TRBJ2-4,.,TRBD2,TRBV6-1
CASSFLAGDTQYF,TGCGCCAGCAGCTTCCTAGCTGGGGATACGCAGTATTTT,TRBJ2-3,few,.,TRBV5-1
CSAPRGPGGQPQHF,TGCAGTGCACCCAGGGGACCTGGGGGTCAGCCCCAGCATTTT,TRBJ1-5,few,.,TRBV20-1
CASSPISGSPPFGNEQFF,TGTGCCAGCAGTCCAATTAGCGGGAGTCCTCCTTTTGGTAATGAGCAGTTCTTC,TRBJ2-1,few,TRBD2,TRBV28
CASSPGTRGDTGELFF,TGTGCCAGCTCACCAGGTACCAGAGGGGACACCGGGGAGCTGTTTTTT,TRBJ2-2,.,.,TRBV18
CASTYGSNEQFF,TGTGCCAGCACCTACGGGTCCAATGAGCAGTTCTTC,TRBJ2-1,.,.,TRBV11-2
CASSRYGTPNQSQHF,TGCGCCAGCAGCCGGTACGGGACCCCCAATCAGTCCCAGCATTTT,TRBJ1-5,few,.,TRBV4-1
CASSLGGENNEQFF,TGTGCCAGCAGTTTAGGCGGTGAAAACAATGAGCAGTTCTTC,TRBJ2-1,few,.,TRBV12-3/TRBV12-4
CASSLKGWGTEAFF,TGTGCCAGCAGTTTAAAGGGATGGGGCACTGAAGCTTTCTTT,TRBJ1-1,.,.,TRBV12-3/TRBV12-4
CAISDVLAGNNEQFF,TGTGCCATCAGTGACGTACTAGCGGGGAACAATGAGCAGTTCTTC,TRBJ2-1,.,TRBD2,TRBV10-3
CASSGQGESEQFF,TGTGCCAGCAGCGGACAGGGCGAATCTGAGCAGTTCTTC,TRBJ2-1,few,TRBD1,TRBV6-1
CSARVAAGMDSPLHF,TGCAGTGCTAGAGTAGCGGCAGGGATGGATTCACCCCTCCACTTT,TRBJ1-6,.,.,TRBV20-1
CASSLAGGNEAFF,TGTGCCAGCAGCTTAGCGGGAGGTAATGAAGCTTTCTTT,TRBJ1-1,many,.,TRBV7-8
CASSSSTGSSYEQYF,TGTGCCAGCAGCTCATCGACAGGGAGCTCCTACGAGCAGTACTTC,TRBJ2-7,.,TRBD1,TRBV7-9
CATSDFLSGAYNEQFF,TGTGCCACCAGTGATTTTCTTAGCGGGGCCTACAATGAGCAGTTCTTC,TRBJ2-1,many,TRBD2,TRBV24-1
CASRSVGGSNYGYTF,TGTGCCAGCAGGAGTGTGGGGGGATCTAACTATGGCTACACCTTC,TRBJ1-2,many,.,TRBV12-3/TRBV12-4
CASSLELAGGTDTQYF,TGTGCCAGCAGCTTAGAACTAGCGGGAGGCACAGATACGCAGTATTTT,TRBJ2-3,many,TRBD2,TRBV7-6
CASSLGFGEIDTQYF,TGTGCCAGCAGCTTAGGGTTCGGCGAGATAGATACGCAGTATTTT,TRBJ2-3,many,.,TRBV7-8
CASSQDFGSRDEKLFF,TGTGCCAGCAGCCAAGATTTTGGGAGTAGGGATGAAAAACTGTTTTTT,TRBJ1-4,.,.,TRBV3-1
CASSLGRGRYDNEQFF,TGTGCCAGCAGCTTAGGCCGCGGGAGGTATGACAATGAGCAGTTCTTC,TRBJ2-1,few,TRBD2,TRBV7-2
CASSLGPQGRTEAFF,TGTGCCAGCAGCTTAGGCCCGCAGGGGAGGACTGAAGCTTTCTTT,TRBJ1-1,few,.,TRBV7-2
CSARWDGYEQYF,TGCAGTGCTCGTTGGGACGGGTACGAGCAGTACTTC,TRBJ2-7,many,.,TRBV20-1
CASKSGAQGTEAFF,TGTGCCAGCAAATCGGGGGCTCAGGGCACTGAAGCTTTCTTT,TRBJ1-1,many,.,TRBV6-1
CASSPGGAGNSPLHF,TGTGCCAGCAGCCCCGGGGGGGCAGGGAATTCACCCCTCCACTTT,TRBJ1-6,many,.,TRBV12-3/TRBV12-4
CASSRGNTNSPLHF,TGTGCCAGCAGTCGCGGGAACACGAATTCACCCCTCCACTTT,TRBJ1-6,many,.,TRBV28
CASSQPVGTSGRTWEQYF,TGCGCCAGCAGCCAACCCGTCGGGACTAGCGGGAGGACATGGGAGCAGTACTTC,TRBJ2-7,few,TRBD2,TRBV4-1